Listed below are T cell receptor beta chains from one sample, sequenced in a study of cytomegalovirus exposure and HLA in healthy donors. Profiled with immunoSEQ multiplex PCR; TCRdb holds only in-frame clones, not every one. This table holds tens of thousands of clones, about nine tenths found once. The sequenced material came from PBMCs. These receptors were collected from a woman in her thirties or forties in good health and CMV-seropositive. The CDR3 runs from the conserved cysteine through the conserved F or W. Each record gives: D gene, clone size, J gene, V gene, CDR3 DNA, CDR3 protein. The D gene is left open where the match is weak. Clone size, where shown, is once, few, many, or a class for clones that have expanded.

D: .
size: once
J: TRBJ1-5
V: TRBV7-9
DNA: TGTGCCAGCAGCCCATCCGCGAATCAGCCCCAGCATTTT
CDR3: CASSPSANQPQHF

D: .
size: .
J: TRBJ2-7
V: TRBV10-3
DNA: TGTGCCATCAGTGAGGCGGGTACGTCGGGTACCTTAGGGTACGAGCAGTACTTC
CDR3: CAISEAGTSGTLGYEQYF

D: .
size: .
J: TRBJ2-3
V: TRBV18
DNA: TGTGCCAGCTCACCACCGGGGACAACCCTCACAGATACGCAGTATTTT
CDR3: CASSPPGTTLTDTQYF

D: .
size: few
J: TRBJ2-7
V: TRBV4-3
DNA: TGCGCCAGCAGCCAAACACGGGGGTACTACGAGCAGTACTTC
CDR3: CASSQTRGYYEQYF

D: TRBD1
size: .
J: TRBJ2-2
V: TRBV7-9
DNA: TGTGCCAGCAGCTTAGGACAGGGGGCGCACACCGGGGAGCTGTTTTTT
CDR3: CASSLGQGAHTGELFF

D: .
size: .
J: TRBJ1-2
V: TRBV4-3
DNA: TGCGCCAGCAGCCAAGATGTGGGGGGAACTTTCTATGGCTACACCTTC
CDR3: CASSQDVGGTFYGYTF

D: .
size: .
J: TRBJ2-7
V: TRBV7-9
DNA: TGTGCCAGCAGCTCCGCGACACCCAAAAGCTCCTACGAGCAGTACTTC
CDR3: CASSSATPKSSYEQYF

D: .
size: .
J: TRBJ1-1
V: TRBV28
DNA: TGTGCCAGCGACGGACAGCCGAACACTGAAGCTTTCTTT
CDR3: CASDGQPNTEAFF

D: .
size: .
J: TRBJ1-1
V: TRBV18
DNA: TGTGCCAGCTCACGACAGGAGAATACTGAAGCTTTCTTT
CDR3: CASSRQENTEAFF

D: .
size: .
J: TRBJ1-1
V: TRBV4-2
DNA: TGTGCCAGCAGCCATCTGGGCCAGGGGGAAGCTTTCTTT
CDR3: CASSHLGQGEAFF

D: .
size: .
J: TRBJ1-1
V: TRBV7-8
DNA: TGTGCCAGCAGCCAAGACGGACTCTACACTGAAGCTTTCTTT
CDR3: CASSQDGLYTEAFF

D: TRBD1
size: once
J: TRBJ1-6
V: TRBV10-1
DNA: TGCGCCAGCAGATACGGGACAGCACGGGGACCCCTCCACTTT
CDR3: CASRYGTARGPLHF

D: .
size: .
J: TRBJ2-7
V: TRBV19
DNA: TGTGCCAGTAGTATATCTACAGACTCCTACGAGCAGTACTTC
CDR3: CASSISTDSYEQYF

D: .
size: .
J: TRBJ1-5
V: TRBV18
DNA: TGTGCCAGCTCACCACCAGGAGGGAATCAGCCCCAGCATTTT
CDR3: CASSPPGGNQPQHF

D: TRBD2
size: once
J: TRBJ2-7
V: TRBV5-5
DNA: TGTGCCAGCAGCAAGACAGTCCGGGGGGACGAGCAGTACTTC
CDR3: CASSKTVRGDEQYF

D: .
size: .
J: TRBJ2-2
V: TRBV5-1
DNA: TGCGCCAGCAGCTTCGACAGAGGGGGAACCGGGGAGCTGTTTTTT
CDR3: CASSFDRGGTGELFF

D: .
size: .
J: TRBJ1-6
V: TRBV9
DNA: TGTGCCAGCAGCGTAAGTAAACAACGTGGCAGAAATTCACCCCTCCACTTT
CDR3: CASSVSKQRGRNSPLHF

D: .
size: .
J: TRBJ1-1
V: TRBV30
DNA: TGTGCCTGGAGCACCCTCGGACGGACAACTGAAGCTTTCTTT
CDR3: CAWSTLGRTTEAFF

D: TRBD2
size: .
J: TRBJ2-5
V: TRBV4-1
DNA: TGCGCCAGCAGCCAGGGACTAGCGGGGGGGACGGAGACCCAGTACTTC
CDR3: CASSQGLAGGTETQYF

D: TRBD2
size: .
J: TRBJ2-7
V: TRBV9
DNA: TGTGCCAGCAGCGGAGAGCGGGGGGCCTACGAGCAGTACTTC
CDR3: CASSGERGAYEQYF

D: .
size: .
J: TRBJ1-4
V: TRBV7-9
DNA: TGTTCCAGCAGCTTAGGATCGTCTCGGGATAATGAAAAACTGTTTTTT
CDR3: CSSSLGSSRDNEKLFF

D: .
size: .
J: TRBJ2-5
V: TRBV7-9
DNA: TGTGCCAGCAGCTTAGGTCCAGGGGGGAAGACCCAGTACTTC
CDR3: CASSLGPGGKTQYF

D: TRBD2
size: .
J: TRBJ2-5
V: TRBV25-1
DNA: TGTGCCAGCAGTGAACCCCCCCGGCGGGGAGGGGAGACCCAGTACTTC
CDR3: CASSEPPRRGGETQYF

D: TRBD2
size: .
J: TRBJ2-3
V: TRBV27
DNA: TGTGCCAGCACATATTCTAGCGGGGCACGGAGAGATACGCAGTATTTT
CDR3: CASTYSSGARRDTQYF

D: .
size: .
J: TRBJ2-5
V: TRBV5-1
DNA: TGCGCCAGCAGCTTGGAGGGGGGGGAGACCCAGTACTTC
CDR3: CASSLEGGETQYF

D: TRBD1
size: few
J: TRBJ2-3
V: TRBV7-9
DNA: TGTGCCAGCAGCTTAGACAGGGTGTCCCCAGGGGGTGGCACAGATACGCAGTATTTT
CDR3: CASSLDRVSPGGGTDTQYF

D: .
size: .
J: TRBJ2-1
V: TRBV7-8
DNA: TGTGCCAGCAGTTTGTATCGGGGGAAAATCTACAATGAGCAGTTCTTC
CDR3: CASSLYRGKIYNEQFF

D: .
size: .
J: TRBJ1-3
V: TRBV6-5
DNA: TGTGCCAGCTTCGCCCGGACAGTTAAAAACACCATATATTTT
CDR3: CASFARTVKNTIYF

D: .
size: .
J: TRBJ1-4
V: TRBV5-1
DNA: TGCGCCAGCAGCTTAACAGGCGTAACTAATGAAAAACTGTTTTTT
CDR3: CASSLTGVTNEKLFF

D: TRBD1
size: .
J: TRBJ1-2
V: TRBV6-1
DNA: TGTGCCAGCAGTTCCCCCGACAGGGCAATATATGGCTACACCTTC
CDR3: CASSSPDRAIYGYTF